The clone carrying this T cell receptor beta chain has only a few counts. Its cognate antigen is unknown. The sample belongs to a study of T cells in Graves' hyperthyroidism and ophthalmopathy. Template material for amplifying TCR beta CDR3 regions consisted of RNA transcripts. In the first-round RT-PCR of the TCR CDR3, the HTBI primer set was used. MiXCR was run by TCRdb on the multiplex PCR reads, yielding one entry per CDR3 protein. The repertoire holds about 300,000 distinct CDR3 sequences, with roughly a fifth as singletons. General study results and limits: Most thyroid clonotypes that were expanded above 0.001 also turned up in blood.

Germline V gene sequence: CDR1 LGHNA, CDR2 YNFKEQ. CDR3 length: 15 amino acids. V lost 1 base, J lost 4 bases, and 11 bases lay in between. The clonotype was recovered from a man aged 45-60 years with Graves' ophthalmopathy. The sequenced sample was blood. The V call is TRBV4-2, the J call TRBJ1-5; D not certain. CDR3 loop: CASSQAMSENQPQHF. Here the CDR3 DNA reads TGTGCCAGCAGCCAAGCTATGAGCGAAAATCAGCCCCAGCATTTT.